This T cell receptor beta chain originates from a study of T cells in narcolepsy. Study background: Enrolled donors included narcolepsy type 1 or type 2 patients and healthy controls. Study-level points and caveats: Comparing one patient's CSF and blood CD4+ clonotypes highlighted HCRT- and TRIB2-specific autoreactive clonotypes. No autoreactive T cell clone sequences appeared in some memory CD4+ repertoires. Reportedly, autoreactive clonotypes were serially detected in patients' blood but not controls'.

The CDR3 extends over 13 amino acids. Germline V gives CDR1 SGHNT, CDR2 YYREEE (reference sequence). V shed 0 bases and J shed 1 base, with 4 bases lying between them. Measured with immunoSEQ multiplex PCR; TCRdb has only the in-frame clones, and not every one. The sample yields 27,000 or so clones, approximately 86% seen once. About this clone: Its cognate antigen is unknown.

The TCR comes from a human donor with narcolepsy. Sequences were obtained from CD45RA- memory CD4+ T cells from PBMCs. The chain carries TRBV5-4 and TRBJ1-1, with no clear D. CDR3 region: CASSLVPNTEAFF. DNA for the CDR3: TGTGCCAGCAGCTTGGTCCCGAACACTGAAGCTTTCTTT. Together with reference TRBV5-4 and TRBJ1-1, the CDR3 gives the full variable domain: ETGVTQSPTHLIKTRGQQVTLRCSSQSGHNTVSWYQQALGQGPQFIFQYYREEENGRGNFPPRFSGLQFPNYSSELNVNALELDDSALYLCASSLVPNTEAFFGQGTRLTVV.